This T cell receptor beta chain originates from a study of CD8+CD57+ T cells in acquired aplastic anemia. Study-level background: Average DNA yield from sorted CD4+ and CD8+ cells was approximately 3 ug. Broader study findings: Patients and controls were not found to differ significantly in CD8+ Simpson's diversity. Patients had roughly 31 CD8+ CDR3 sequences in common with controls (the shared set).

This clonotype showed up many times. Its specificity is not known. Researchers used genomic DNA as the template to profile TCR beta VDJ and CDR3. A single record per CDR3 protein comes from TCRdb applying MiXCR to the reads. The table lists 200,000 or so distinct CDR3 sequences, less than 65% of them singletons. Sequenced sample: sorted CD4+, CD8+, or CD8+CD57+ T cells (not recorded which) from PBMCs. This sequence was found in a human donor with severe aplastic anemia or a healthy control (not recorded which).

CDR3 coding DNA: TGCGCCAGCAGCGGCGGGACAGGGGGCGAGAAGTACACTGAAGCTTTCTTT. Its protein is CASSGGTGGEKYTEAFF. The chain has TRBV5-1 and TRBJ1-1, with 12 bases aligning to TRBD1. Per the germline V gene, CDR1 is SGHRS and CDR2 is YFSETQ. The CDR3 covers 17 residues. J was trimmed by 3 bases and V by 4 bases; bases with no gene match: 10.